Each of the 14 T cell receptor beta chains below was sequenced from the same sample in a study of tumor and adjacent non-tumor tissue in lung cancer. The template was RNA from unsorted bulk tissue. Three rounds of nested PCR, following a modified ARM-PCR protocol, produced the TCRbeta library. TCRdb used MiXCR to reprocess the multiplex PCR reads, holding one entry per CDR3 protein. The sample holds 65,000 to 95,000 distinct CDR3 sequences, roughly 80% seen once. The source material was lung tumor tissue. Receptors were obtained from a woman aged 45-65 years with non-small cell lung cancer.

The rearrangement links TRBV4-1 to TRBJ2-7; tentative D call: TRBD1 (6 bases). Deletions cut 0 bases from V and 1 base from J, with 10 bases between. Germline CDR1 MGHRA, CDR2 YSYEKL. The CDR3 covers 15 residues. Here the CDR3 reads CASSQDPGASYEQYF. The CDR3 DNA reads as TGCGCCAGCAGCCAAGACCCAGGGGCATCCTACGAGCAGTACTTC.

Remarks on this clonotype: A read error may produce the germline difference seen at one junction end. V gene TRBV19 combines with J gene TRBJ2-6, with D perhaps TRBD1 or TRBD2 (5 bases each). Looked up from germline, CDR1 is LNHDA and CDR2 is SQIVND (reference sequence). The CDR3 is 15 residues long. The CDR3 loop is CASSSSSSGASVLTF. The DNA of the CDR3 is TGTGCCAGTAGCAGTTCTAGCTCTGGGGCCAGCGTCCTGACTTTC. Together with reference TRBV19 and TRBJ2-6, the CDR3 gives the full variable domain: DGGITQSPKYLFRKEGQNVTLSCEQNLNHDAMYWYRQDPGQGLRLIYYSQIVNDFQKGDIAEGYSVSREKKESFPLTVTSAQKNPTAFYLCASSSSSSGASVLTFGAGSRLTVL.

The genes are TRBV5-1 and TRBJ2-3, with 8 bases lining up with TRBD2. The CDR3 extends over 14 amino acids. V lost 4 bases to trimming and J lost 15 bases; unmatched junction nucleotides: 16. Germline V lookup: CDR1 SGHRS, CDR2 YFSETQ. The CDR3 region has the DNA TGCGCCAGCAGCATTAGCGGGAACACAGATATGCAATATTTT. As protein: CASSISGNTDMQYF.

Points on this clonotype: One junction end disagrees with the germline gene, perhaps due to a read error. This chain joins TRBV29-1 and TRBJ2-7, with D perhaps TRBD2 (5 bases). Germline CDR1 and CDR2: SQVTM and ANQGSEA. This CDR3 is 15 amino acids long. DNA for the CDR3: TGCAGCGTTGTCCTGGCGTTGCTAGGAGGCAATGAGCGGTACTTC. Encoded protein: CSVVLALLGGNERYF.

About this clonotype: The CDR3 does not end in the conserved phenylalanine or tryptophan, so this is likely a read error. V and J are TRBV20-1 and TRBJ2-7, with D perhaps matching TRBD2 (6 bases). With 4 bases removed from V and 7 bases from J, the gap between germline ends came to 17 bases. Looked up from germline, CDR1 is DFQATT and CDR2 is SNEGSKA (reference sequence). This CDR3 has 13 amino acids. The CDR3 spells CSAKRDSLFEQYC. The CDR3 DNA sequence: TGCAGTGCTAAACGGGACTCCTTATTTGAGCAGTACTGC.

The table lists this clonotype with a count of one. Lacking the conserved final phenylalanine or tryptophan, this CDR3 likely reflects a read error. The V and J genes are TRBV20-1 and TRBJ1-1; D remains unclear. The CDR3 totals 13 residues. Germline CDR1 is DFQATT and CDR2 is SNEGSKA (reference sequence). This CDR3 is CSAPSWGGTDAFL. The CDR3, as DNA: TGCAGTGCCCCGAGTTGGGGAGGCACTGACGCTTTCCTT.

Turning to this clonotype: A read error is possible here, since a much larger clone lies one base away. This chain uses TRBV11-3 with TRBJ1-3; D unclear. Germline-derived CDR1 and CDR2 are SGHNT and YENEEA. The CDR3 spans 16 residues. The CDR3 sequence: CISSFGDSRSGNTIYF. The CDR3 DNA is TGTATCAGCAGCTTCGGTGACTCCCGCTCTGGAAACACCATATATTTT. The full variable domain, in which reference TRBV11-3 and TRBJ1-3 provide the parts outside the CDR3, is EAGVVQSPRYKIIEKKQPVAFWCNPISGHNTLYWYLQNLGQGPELLIRYENEEAVDDSQLPKDRFSAERLKGVDSTLKIQPAELGDSAVYLCISSFGDSRSGNTIYFGEGSWLTVV.

The chain carries TRBV11-1 and TRBJ2-7, with 7 bases lining up with TRBD1. The CDR3 is 14 residues long. Germline lookup yields CDR1 SGHAT and CDR2 FQDESV (reference sequence). V dropped 11 bases and J dropped 0; count of bases not matched to a gene: 10. The CDR3 loop is CADSHWDSSYEQYF. As DNA, the CDR3 is TGTGCCGACAGCCATTGGGACAGCTCCTACGAGCAGTACTTC.

As concerns this clonotype: Given a much more abundant clone one base away, this may be a read error. The V and J genes are TRBV5-1 and TRBJ2-2; TRBD1 matches 8 bases. The length of the CDR3 is 15 residues. Germline loops: CDR1 SGHRS, CDR2 YFSETQ. In DNA, the CDR3 is TGCGCCAACAGCGCTGACAGGGGAAGAGGCGGGGAGCTGTTTTTT. This translates into CANSADRGRGGELFF.

Points on this clonotype: Germline is not matched at one junction end, which may reflect a read error. The V and J genes are TRBV28 and TRBJ1-5; 7 positions agree with TRBD1. CDR3 length: 18 residues. The germline V gene encodes CDR1 MDHEN and CDR2 SYDVKM. The CDR3 sequence: CAISFEHEEQGVGQPQHF. The DNA of the CDR3 is TGTGCCATCAGTTTCGAACATGAGGAGCAGGGGGTGGGTCAGCCCCAGCATTTT.

This clonotype is a singleton in its sample. Because it lacks the conserved phenylalanine or tryptophan at the end, this CDR3 is likely a read error. The chain has TRBV12-3 or TRBV12-4 and TRBJ1-4; TRBD1 agrees at 7 bases. The CDR3 length is 14 residues. CDR3 in amino acids: CASRTGDANEKLFS. Here the CDR3 DNA reads TGCGCCAGCAGAACAGGGGACGCCAATGAAAAACTGTTTTCT.

J is TRBJ1-3 and V is TRBV11-2; D might be TRBD1 (5 bases). The V end was cut by 6 bases, the J end by 2 bases, with 14 bases between. The CDR3 consists of 15 residues. Per germline, CDR1 SGHAT and CDR2 FQNNGV. The CDR3: CASSAERGPGNTIYF. The CDR3, as DNA: TGTGCCAGCAGTGCTGAGAGGGGCCCTGGAAACACCATATATTTT. Full variable domain (rest looked up from reference TRBV11-2 and TRBJ1-3): EAGVAQSPRYKIIEKRQSVAFWCNPISGHATLYWYQQILGQGPKLLIQFQNNGVVDDSQLPKDRFSAERLKGVDSTLKIQPAKLEDSAVYLCASSAERGPGNTIYFGEGSWLTVV.

In regard to this clonotype: A much larger clone sits a single nucleotide away, making a read error possible. This chain uses TRBV7-9 with TRBJ2-5; D is unresolved. Germline lookup yields CDR1 SEHNR and CDR2 FQNEAQ (reference sequence). Trimming stripped 1 base from V and 7 bases from J, with 16 bases between. The CDR3 totals 15 residues. Here the CDR3 DNA reads TGTGCCAGCAGCTTAGTGGGCACGGTTGGAGCGACCCAGTACTTC. As protein: CASSLVGTVGATQYF. Based on the CDR3 plus reference TRBV7-9 and TRBJ2-5, the full variable domain is DTGVSQNPRHKITKRGQNVTFRCDPISEHNRLYWYRQTLGQGPEFLTYFQNEAQLEKSRLLSDRFSAERPKGSFSTLEIQRTEQGDSAMYLCASSLVGTVGATQYFGPGTRLLVL.

There are a few counts of this clonotype. This chain joins TRBV20-1 and TRBJ2-7, with no clear D. Trimming cost V 6 bases and J 3 bases, with 12 bases left between them. The germline CDR1 and CDR2 sequences are DFQATT and SNEGSKA (reference sequence). The CDR3 length is 12 residues. The CDR3 DNA reads TGCAGTGCCCACTTATTCATCTACGAGCAGTACTTC. This sequence encodes CSAHLFIYEQYF.